Following are 20 T cell receptor beta chains from one sample sequenced in a study of cytomegalovirus exposure and HLA in healthy donors. Use of 60 Vbeta and 13 Jbeta primers characterized the PCR. Profiled with immunoSEQ multiplex PCR; TCRdb holds only in-frame clones, not every one. The sample records about 130,000 clones, more than 75% being singletons. Sequencing input: PBMCs. Every receptor here comes from a young woman in good health and CMV-seronegative.

The V gene is TRBV4-1, the J gene TRBJ1-1; 9 bases are shared with TRBD1. CDR3 size: 15 residues. V lost 1 base to trimming and J lost 5 bases; unmatched junction nucleotides: 5. CDR1 is MGHRA, CDR2 YSYEKL, per germline. CDR3 coding DNA: TGCGCCAGCAGCCAAGTCGGACAGGGGTTGACTGAAGCTTTCTTT. Encoded protein: CASSQVGQGLTEAFF.

This clone was observed a few times. V gene TRBV4-3 combines with J gene TRBJ2-7; perhaps TRBD2 as D (5 bases). This CDR3 comprises 15 residues. CDR1 is LGHNA, CDR2 YSLEER, per germline. Deletions cut 0 bases from V and 5 bases from J, with 14 bases between. The CDR3 here is CASSQDLRAGDEQYF. In nucleotides, the CDR3 is TGCGCCAGCAGCCAAGATCTGCGGGCTGGGGACGAGCAGTACTTC.

This chain joins TRBV6-5 and TRBJ2-5; 7 bases match TRBD1. The end of the DNA is better explained by TRBJ2-7, so the J call may be wrong. Germline V gene sequence: CDR1 MNHEY, CDR2 SVGAGI. This CDR3 is 14 amino acids long. The CDR3 nucleotides read TGTGCCAGCAGTTACCGGGACAGAACCTACGAGCAGTACTTC. This encodes CASSYRDRTYEQYF.

The V and J genes are TRBV5-6 and TRBJ2-1; weak D call: TRBD2 (6 bases). From germline, CDR1 is SGHDT and CDR2 YYEEEE. The CDR3 is made up of 16 amino acids. The V gene lost 0 bases and the J gene lost 4 bases, with 14 bases spanning the gap. In DNA, the CDR3 is TGTGCCAGCAGCTTGGGTCTAGCGATGGGGTACAATGAGCAGTTCTTC. This encodes CASSLGLAMGYNEQFF. Combining the CDR3 with reference TRBV5-6 and TRBJ2-1 gives the whole variable domain DAGVTQSPTHLIKTRGQQVTLRCSPKSGHDTVSWYQQALGQGPQFIFQYYEEEERQRGNFPDRFSGHQFPNYSSELNVNALLLGDSALYLCASSLGLAMGYNEQFFGPGTRLTVL.

The table lists this clone with a few counts. The chain carries TRBV28 and TRBJ1-4, with D uncertain. V lost 6 bases to trimming and J lost 4 bases, with 30 bases between them. CDR3 size: 20 residues. Germline CDR1 is MDHEN and CDR2 is SYDVKM. CDR3 region: CASSSKALHGLATINEKLFF. CDR3 nucleotides: TGTGCCAGCAGCTCTAAAGCCCTCCATGGACTCGCTACTATTAATGAAAAACTGTTTTTT.

This clone came up once. The CDR3 bases are TGTGCCAGCTCCTATGCGCCGGAGGGCTACGAGCAGTACTTC. Residues: CASSYAPEGYEQYF. The chain links TRBV27 to TRBJ2-7, with TRBD2 as a possible D gene (6 bases). V was pared by 8 bases and J by 3 bases, with 17 bases between. The CDR3 runs 14 residues. Germline lookup yields CDR1 MNHEY and CDR2 SMNVEV (reference sequence).

The gene calls are TRBV5-4 and TRBJ2-3; 9 positions agree with TRBD2. The trim removed 4 bases at V and 3 bases at J, leaving 6 bases unmatched. There are 15 residues in the CDR3. CDR1 is SGHNT, CDR2 YYREEE, per germline (reference sequence). The CDR3 bases are TGTGCCAGCAGCCCCGGACTAGCGCGAACAGATACGCAGTATTTT. Encoded protein: CASSPGLARTDTQYF. The variable domain in full, completed from reference TRBV5-4 and TRBJ2-3, reads ETGVTQSPTHLIKTRGQQVTLRCSSQSGHNTVSWYQQALGQGPQFIFQYYREEENGRGNFPPRFSGLQFPNYSSELNVNALELDDSALYLCASSPGLARTDTQYFGPGTRLTVL.

This clone was seen once. This rearrangement joins TRBV30 to TRBJ2-7; D remains ambiguous. The CDR3 is 15 residues long. Germline-derived CDR1 and CDR2 are GTSNPN and SVGIG (reference sequence). V lost 2 bases, J lost 1 base, and 15 bases lay in between. The CDR3 DNA is TGTGCCTGGAGTCCTGACATCTTTGGGTCCTACGAGCAGTACTTC. The encoded protein is CAWSPDIFGSYEQYF.

This sequence joins TRBV29-1 and TRBJ2-1, with D possibly matching TRBD1 (6 bases). Looked up from germline, CDR1 is SQVTM and CDR2 is ANQGSEA. This CDR3 spans 11 amino acids. V lost 6 bases, J lost 11 bases, and 14 bases lay in between. Written as DNA, the CDR3 is TGCAGCGTGGGGGCCGACAGGCAGCAGTTCTTC. Encoded protein: CSVGADRQQFF.

The genes are TRBV5-4 and TRBJ2-1; maybe TRBD1 (5 bases). CDR3 length equals 15 residues. The V gene lost 3 bases and the J gene lost 9 bases, with 19 bases spanning the gap. Germline V gives CDR1 SGHNT, CDR2 YYREEE (reference sequence). The CDR3, as DNA: TGTGCCAGCAGCTCCCGGGCAGGGATCATAGGTGAGCAGTTCTTC. It codes for CASSSRAGIIGEQFF.

The chain recombines TRBV5-1 with TRBJ2-5, with 9 bases fitting TRBD1. The end of the DNA aligns better with TRBJ2-7, so the J call may be wrong. The germline V gene has CDR1 SGHRS and CDR2 YFSETQ. This CDR3 contains 16 residues. The CDR3 region has the DNA TGCGCCAGCAGCTTCCAACCGGGACAGGGCTCCTACGAGCAGTACTTC. Protein product: CASSFQPGQGSYEQYF.

CDR3 nucleotide sequence: TGTGTAGCCGGGAGTCCTTACGAGCAGTACTTC. It yields the protein CVAGSPYEQYF. The V and J genes are TRBV28 and TRBJ2-7; TRBD2 is a possible D gene (6 bases). This CDR3 contains 11 residues. From germline, CDR1 is MDHEN and CDR2 SYDVKM. Drawing the rest from reference TRBV28 and TRBJ2-7, the complete variable domain is DVKVTQSSRYLVKRTGEKVFLECVQDMDHENMFWYRQDPGLGLRLIYFSYDVKMKEKGDIPEGYSVSREKKERFSLILESASTNQTSMYLCVAGSPYEQYFGPGTRLTVT.

The rearrangement uses TRBV5-5 and TRBJ2-3; 7 positions match TRBD2. The germline CDR1 and CDR2 sequences are SGHKS and YYEKEE (reference sequence). The ends lost 0 bases at V and 6 bases at J; junction bases unmatched: 4. The CDR3 extends over 14 amino acids. The CDR3 bases are TGTGCCAGCAGCTTGGGGCCCGGGGGGGATACGCAGTATTTT. It encodes CASSLGPGGDTQYF. Filled out from reference TRBV5-5 and TRBJ2-3, the complete variable domain reads DAGVTQSPTHLIKTRGQQVTLRCSPISGHKSVSWYQQVLGQGPQFIFQYYEKEERGRGNFPDRFSARQFPNYSSELNVNALLLGDSALYLCASSLGPGGDTQYFGPGTRLTVL.

The J gene is TRBJ1-5, the V gene TRBV5-3; 8 positions match TRBD1. TRBV5-3 is labeled an ORF, and its function is uncertain. J lost 1 base, V lost 4 bases, and 13 bases had no gene match. CDR3 size: 18 residues. CDR3 residues: CARSREVGRTGSNQPQHF. CDR3 nucleotide sequence: TGTGCCAGAAGCAGGGAGGTGGGCCGGACAGGGAGCAATCAGCCCCAGCATTTT.

This clone was seen a single time. This chain joins TRBV5-1 and TRBJ2-5; a weak D match, TRBD2 (6 bases). Per the germline V gene, CDR1 is SGHRS and CDR2 is YFSETQ. This CDR3 has 17 residues. V gave up 1 base and J gave up 4 bases, with 20 bases separating them. CDR3 bases: TGCGCCAGCAGCTTGTTCAGAATGAATGAAGCGGGAGAGACCCAGTACTTC. It is translated as CASSLFRMNEAGETQYF. Variable domain in full (rest from reference TRBV5-1 and TRBJ2-5): KAGVTQTPRYLIKTRGQQVTLSCSPISGHRSVSWYQQTPGQGLQFLFEYFSETQRNKGNFPGRFSGRQFSNSRSEMNVSTLELGDSALYLCASSLFRMNEAGETQYFGPGTRLLVL.

The chain joins TRBV6-1 to TRBJ2-1; 10 bases line up with TRBD2. Germline CDR1 is MNHNS and CDR2 is SASEGT. J was trimmed by 13 bases and V by 0 bases; bases with no gene match: 18. The CDR3 has 18 residues. In DNA form, the CDR3 reads TGTGCCAGCAGTGAAGCACGGGTGGGGCTAGCGGGGGTCCCCCAACAGTTCTTC. It codes for CASSEARVGLAGVPQQFF.

By proportion, this clone is medium-sized. The rearrangement links TRBV7-6 to TRBJ1-1; D remains unclear. V gave up 0 bases and J gave up 5 bases, with 10 bases separating them. The CDR3 has 14 amino acids. CDR1 SGHVS and CDR2 FNYEAQ come from the germline V gene. CDR3 nucleotide sequence: TGTGCCAGCAGCTTAGCCGGGTTTGGGACTGAAGCTTTCTTT. This gives the protein CASSLAGFGTEAFF.

The rearrangement uses TRBV7-9 and TRBJ2-3; the match to TRBD2 covers 8 bases. The V and J ends lost 2 bases and 0 bases, in that order; junction bases with no gene match: 7. The CDR3 spans 17 residues. CDR1 is SEHNR, CDR2 FQNEAQ, per germline (reference sequence). Here the CDR3 reads CASSLRLTSVSTDTQYF. The CDR3 region has the DNA TGTGCCAGCAGCTTAAGGCTGACTAGCGTGAGCACAGATACGCAGTATTTT.

The chain is built from TRBV27 and TRBJ1-2; 11 bases map to TRBD1. V dropped 5 bases and J dropped 7; count of bases not matched to a gene: 6. Germline assignment: CDR1 MNHEY and CDR2 SMNVEV (reference sequence). There are 14 residues in the CDR3. CDR3 coding DNA: TGTGCCAGCAGTCCGTGGACAGGGGGCGGTGGCTACACCTTC. Its translation: CASSPWTGGGGYTF.

The chain carries TRBV18 and TRBJ2-2; 7 bases map to TRBD2. Germline CDR1 and CDR2: KGHSH and LQKENI. The junction had 10 bases not matched to a gene; V was cut back by 0 bases and J by 3 bases. The CDR3 extends over 18 amino acids. The CDR3 protein is CASSPPISERGYTGELFF. CDR3 DNA sequence: TGTGCCAGCTCACCACCGATATCGGAGCGGGGTTACACCGGGGAGCTGTTTTTT. Together with reference TRBV18 and TRBJ2-2, the CDR3 gives the full variable domain: NAGVMQNPRHLVRRRGQEARLRCSPMKGHSHVYWYRQLPEEGLKFMVYLQKENIIDESGMPKERFSAEFPKEGPSILRIQQVVRGDSAAYFCASSPPISERGYTGELFFGEGSRLTVL.